The clone carrying this TCR beta chain was counted only a few times. Profiled with immunoSEQ multiplex PCR; TCRdb holds only in-frame clones, not every one. This table holds more than 95,000 clones, 81% found once. The data stem from a study of blood T cell repertoires in COVID-19. For the study at large: COVID-19 samples, acute and convalescent, were from the United States, Italy and Spain. In each case, the material was cDNA or gDNA derived from T cells, B-cell-depleted T cells, or PBMCs.

V lost 2 bases to trimming and J lost 8 bases; unmatched junction nucleotides: 6. The CDR3 runs to 14 residues. The germline V gene encodes CDR1 SGHTA and CDR2 FQGNSA. The sequencing sample was made of peripheral blood. V gene TRBV7-2 combines with J gene TRBJ1-1; 9 bases line up with TRBD1. This TCR was sampled from a man older than 75 with acute or convalescent COVID-19. The CDR3 DNA follows: TGTGCCAGCAGCTTAATGACAGGGGGAAGGGAAGCTTTCTTT. Its protein product is CASSLMTGGREAFF.